This T cell receptor beta chain appears in the sequencing data of a study of beta chain features in type 1 diabetes. Overall study results and limits: Still unanswered here is whether HLA type influences TCRB rearrangement. All four CD4+ subsets of Type 1 diabetes patients contained TCRB CDR3s that were moderately but significantly shorter.

cDNA synthesis used the whole RNA isolate, giving expressed TCRB sequences. Data came from immunoSEQ multiplex PCR; TCRdb stores just in-frame clones and leaves some out. The sample yields more than 300,000 clones, roughly 9.8% seen once. In this sample, this clone turned up many times. The target antigen is unknown. The germline V gene has CDR1 SGHRS and CDR2 YFSETQ. The V and J ends lost 0 bases and 4 bases respectively, with 14 bases between them. The CDR3 covers 15 residues. This sequence originates from a man aged 25-45 years with type 1 diabetes. Sequenced input: central memory CD4+ T cells from blood. This chain links TRBV5-1 with TRBJ2-7; a weak D match, TRBD2 (6 bases). CDR3 coding DNA: TGCGCCAGCAGCTTGGCTGTGACTAGAGTTTACGAGCAGTACTTC. Its translation: CASSLAVTRVYEQYF.